One sample yielded the 26 T cell receptor beta chains listed below, sequenced in a study of T cells after yellow fever vaccination. TCRdb used MiXCR to reprocess the 5' RACE reads, holding one entry per CDR3 protein. This sample has about 400,000 distinct CDR3 sequences; roughly 6.1% occur once, and the top ten carry roughly 15%. The sequencing used PBMCs, collected 5 days after the yellow fever booster vaccination. Receptors originate from a man younger than 40 who received the YFV17D yellow fever vaccine.

This clonotype was recorded a few times. The CDR3 DNA reads as TGTGCTAGTGGTTTGGGGGGAAGTCCGAACACTGAAGCTTTCTTT. It yields the protein CASGLGGSPNTEAFF. V usage is TRBV12-5 and J usage is TRBJ1-1; D gene ambiguous. Between the trimmed V and J ends, which lost 1 base and 1 base, there was a span of 10 bases. The CDR3 contains 15 residues. Per germline, CDR1 LGHNT and CDR2 FRNRAP. Using reference TRBV12-5 and TRBJ1-1 for the parts outside the CDR3, the full variable domain is DARVTQTPRHKVTEMGQEVTMRCQPILGHNTVFWYRQTMMQGLELLAYFRNRAPLDDSGMPKDRFSAEMPDATLATLKIQPSEPRDSAVYFCASGLGGSPNTEAFFGQGTRLTVV.

The rearrangement uses TRBV18 and TRBJ2-1, with D perhaps being TRBD1 or TRBD2 (5 bases each). V lost 6 bases and J 3 bases, leaving 9 bases between the germline ends. The CDR3 runs to 13 residues. Germline V CDR1 and CDR2: KGHSH, LQKENI. CDR3 sequence: CASSGTYYNEQFF. Here the CDR3 DNA reads TGTGCCAGCTCCGGGACGTACTACAATGAGCAGTTCTTC.

The table lists this clonotype with many counts. J is TRBJ2-2 and V is TRBV5-1; no clear D. Germline loops: CDR1 SGHRS, CDR2 YFSETQ. Trimming shortened V by 5 bases and J by 6 bases, and 8 bases separated the two germline ends. The CDR3 contains 12 residues. CDR3 sequence: CASRYGAGELFF. The CDR3 bases are TGCGCCAGCAGATATGGGGCCGGGGAGCTGTTTTTT.

This clonotype was seen at least ten times. The chain joins TRBV7-2 to TRBJ2-3; TRBD1 matches at 7 bases. V gave up 1 base and J gave up 3 bases; unmatched junction bases: 7. Germline CDR1 SGHTA, CDR2 FQGNSA. The CDR3 has 16 residues. CDR3: CASSLGQGVSTDTQYF. CDR3 nucleotides: TGTGCCAGCAGCTTAGGACAGGGAGTTAGTACAGATACGCAGTATTTT. The full variable domain, rest sourced from reference TRBV7-2 and TRBJ2-3, is GAGVSQSPSNKVTEKGKDVELRCDPISGHTALYWYRQSLGQGLEFLIYFQGNSAPDKSGLPSDRFSAERTGGSVSTLTIQRTQQEDSAVYLCASSLGQGVSTDTQYFGPGTRLTVL.

This clonotype has just a few counts. The chain combines TRBV6-1 with TRBJ2-7; TRBD2 might be the D (6 bases). Germline V lookup: CDR1 MNHNS, CDR2 SASEGT. This CDR3 is built from 14 residues. Trimming removed 8 bases from V and 2 bases from J, with 16 bases in between. The DNA for the CDR3 is TGTGCCAGCGCGGGTTCAGCGGGCCCCTACGAGCAGTACTTC. Encoded protein: CASAGSAGPYEQYF.

This clonotype showed up just a few times. The CDR3 DNA reads as TGTGCCACCAGCAGAGTTTGGCCTTCGGGGCCGGGGCCCCAGCATTTT. This codes for CATSRVWPSGPGPQHF. This chain uses TRBV15 with TRBJ1-5; D might be TRBD1 (5 bases). This CDR3 spans 16 amino acids. CDR1 is LNHNV and CDR2 is YYDKDF in the germline V gene (reference sequence). V gave up 1 base and J gave up 9 bases, with 19 bases separating them. Together with reference TRBV15 and TRBJ1-5, the CDR3 gives the full variable domain: DAMVIQNPRYQVTQFGKPVTLSCSQTLNHNVMYWYQQKSSQAPKLLFHYYDKDFNNEADTPDNFQSRRPNTSFCFLDIRSPGLGDTAMYLCATSRVWPSGPGPQHFGDGTRLSIL.

This clonotype came up many times. The CDR3 nucleotides are TGCGCCAGCAGTGCTTTCCGGACAGGGAACACTGAAGCTTTCTTT. This gives the protein CASSAFRTGNTEAFF. The chain joins TRBV10-1 to TRBJ1-1; 7 bases are shared with TRBD1. The J segment lost 1 base and the V segment lost 4 bases, leaving 6 bases of the junction unmatched. Germline V gene data show CDR1 as WNHNN and CDR2 as SYGVQD (reference sequence). This CDR3 is built from 15 residues.

The CDR3 protein is CASSWDETDTQYF. In nucleotides, the CDR3 is TGCGCCAGCAGCTGGGACGAGACAGATACGCAGTATTTT. The chain carries TRBV5-1 and TRBJ2-3; D may be TRBD1 or TRBD2 (5 bases each). Germline-derived CDR1 and CDR2 are SGHRS and YFSETQ. The CDR3 is 13 residues long. V lost 3 bases, J lost 3 bases, and 8 bases lay in between.

The V and J genes are TRBV27 and TRBJ2-1, with D perhaps matching TRBD1 (5 bases). This CDR3 is 16 amino acids long. Germline CDR1 reads MNHEY; CDR2 reads SMNVEV (reference sequence). Trimming cost V 2 bases and J 5 bases, with 16 bases left between them. CDR3 protein: CASSLRATVSDNEQFF. The CDR3 coding sequence is TGTGCCAGCAGTTTAAGGGCGACAGTATCTGACAATGAGCAGTTCTTC.

This clonotype was observed a few times. This chain joins TRBV15 and TRBJ1-4; no clear D gene. CDR1 and CDR2 (germline): LNHNV, YYDKDF (reference sequence). The CDR3 covers 14 residues. With 6 bases removed from V and 7 bases from J, the gap between germline ends came to 15 bases. CDR3 protein: CATRAERVAEKLFF. The CDR3 DNA reads TGTGCCACCAGAGCCGAGAGGGTTGCTGAAAAACTGTTTTTT. Variable domain in full (rest from reference TRBV15 and TRBJ1-4): DAMVIQNPRYQVTQFGKPVTLSCSQTLNHNVMYWYQQKSSQAPKLLFHYYDKDFNNEADTPDNFQSRRPNTSFCFLDIRSPGLGDTAMYLCATRAERVAEKLFFGSGTQLSVL.

This clonotype has only a few counts. The rearrangement links TRBV20-1 to TRBJ2-3, with TRBD2 matching over 12 bases. V gave up 1 base and J gave up 3 bases; unmatched junction bases: 8. Germline V lookup: CDR1 DFQATT, CDR2 SNEGSKA (reference sequence). CDR3 length: 17 amino acids. The DNA of the CDR3 is TGCAGTGCTAGAGGGGAGACTAGCGGGAGTTGGACAGATACGCAGTATTTT. Protein: CSARGETSGSWTDTQYF.

This clonotype was counted a few times. V gene TRBV7-2 combines with J gene TRBJ1-2; D gene uncertain. This CDR3 has 14 amino acids. Between the trimmed V and J ends, which lost 3 bases and 3 bases, there was a span of 11 bases. Germline-derived CDR1 and CDR2 are SGHTA and FQGNSA. In DNA, the CDR3 is TGTGCCAGCAGCTTTAGCACACAACACTATGGCTACACCTTC. Translating gives CASSFSTQHYGYTF.

This clonotype was seen more than once but under ten times. The chain links TRBV7-9 to TRBJ2-7; possible D gene TRBD1, 6 bases. CDR3 length: 14 amino acids. Trimming stripped 4 bases from V and 2 bases from J, with 12 bases between. Germline CDR1 is SEHNR and CDR2 is FQNEAQ (reference sequence). The CDR3 DNA sequence: TGTGCCAGCAGCTCCAGACAGGATACCTACGAGCAGTACTTC. As protein: CASSSRQDTYEQYF. The full variable domain, with the rest looked up from reference TRBV7-9 and TRBJ2-7, is DTGVSQNPRHKITKRGQNVTFRCDPISEHNRLYWYRQTLGQGPEFLTYFQNEAQLEKSRLLSDRFSAERPKGSFSTLEIQRTEQGDSAMYLCASSSRQDTYEQYFGPGTRLTVT.

This clonotype was observed many times. The rearrangement uses TRBV4-3 and TRBJ1-1; no reliable D call. The CDR3 runs to 14 residues. V lost 1 base to trimming and J lost 5 bases, with 11 bases between them. Germline-derived CDR1 and CDR2 are LGHNA and YSLEER. As DNA, the CDR3 is TGCGCCAGCAGCCAAGTGACCGAGCAAACTGAAGCTTTCTTT. It codes for CASSQVTEQTEAFF.

At least ten counts were recorded for this clonotype. This CDR3 is CSVETAGRYEQFF. The CDR3 DNA is TGCAGCGTTGAAACGGCGGGAAGGTATGAGCAGTTCTTC. This chain links TRBV29-1 with TRBJ2-1, with D possibly matching TRBD2 (6 bases). CDR1 and CDR2 (germline): SQVTM, ANQGSEA. The V end lost 2 bases, the J end lost 8 bases, and 13 bases lay between the germline ends. There are 13 residues in the CDR3.

This clonotype has a count of ten or more. V usage is TRBV4-3 and J usage is TRBJ2-3, with TRBD1 as a possible D gene (6 bases). There are 17 residues in the CDR3. Germline V lookup: CDR1 LGHNA, CDR2 YSLEER. Between the trimmed V and J ends, which lost 3 bases and 2 bases, there was a span of 18 bases. The CDR3 reads CASSHEPGQLPTDTQYF. The CDR3 DNA reads TGCGCCAGCAGCCATGAACCGGGACAACTACCCACAGATACGCAGTATTTT.

This clonotype was seen at least ten times. V is TRBV4-1 and J is TRBJ2-1; either TRBD1 or TRBD2 may supply D (5 bases each). Germline loops: CDR1 MGHRA, CDR2 YSYEKL. The germline V and J ends were trimmed by 5 bases and 9 bases, with 17 bases remaining between them. This CDR3 has 14 residues. CDR3 nucleotide sequence: TGCGCCAGCAGCAGTGAGGGGCCAAATTTTGAGCAGTTCTTC. It specifies CASSSEGPNFEQFF.

The gene calls are TRBV14 and TRBJ2-1; 7 positions agree with TRBD1. The germline CDR1 and CDR2 sequences are SGHDN and FVKESK. V was clipped by 1 base and J by 4 bases; unmatched bases: 7. CDR3 length: 16 amino acids. The CDR3 DNA follows: TGTGCCAGCAGCCAAGCACTCGGGACAGTATACAATGAGCAGTTCTTC. Protein: CASSQALGTVYNEQFF. Variable domain in full (rest from reference TRBV14 and TRBJ2-1): EAGVTQFPSHSVIEKGQTVTLRCDPISGHDNLYWYRRVMGKEIKFLLHFVKESKQDESGMPNNRFLAERTGGTYSTLKVQPAELEDSGVYFCASSQALGTVYNEQFFGPGTRLTVL.

A few counts support this clonotype. J is TRBJ1-5 and V is TRBV18; D remains ambiguous. The CDR3 is 16 amino acids. CDR1 is KGHSH, CDR2 LQKENI, per germline. Trimming removed 1 base at V and 0 bases at J, with 10 bases between. The CDR3 region is CASSPRQALSNQPQHF. CDR3 sequence (DNA): TGTGCCAGCTCACCACGGCAAGCCCTTAGCAATCAGCCCCAGCATTTT.

This clonotype was detected ten times or more. The chain couples TRBV4-3 to TRBJ2-1; D unresolved. Germline loops: CDR1 LGHNA, CDR2 YSLEER. The V end was cut by 0 bases, the J end by 6 bases, with 15 bases between. This CDR3 is 16 amino acids long. CDR3 coding DNA: TGCGCCAGCAGCCAAGATTTTACAGTAGTGTTCAATGAGCAGTTCTTC. Protein product: CASSQDFTVVFNEQFF.

The table lists this clonotype with a few counts. The V call is TRBV10-3, the J call TRBJ2-7; 8 bases agree with TRBD2. Trimming cost V 3 bases and J 0 bases; bases outside gene matches: 4. Germline CDR1 reads ENHRY; CDR2 reads SYGVKD. The CDR3 runs to 15 residues. CDR3 in amino acids: CAISDPSGPSYEQYF. The CDR3 DNA is TGTGCCATCAGTGATCCTAGCGGGCCCTCCTACGAGCAGTACTTC.

This clonotype has a handful of counts. V gene TRBV7-2 combines with J gene TRBJ2-7; D might be TRBD1 or TRBD2, each matching 5 bases. V lost 1 base to trimming and J lost 0 bases, with 10 bases between them. The CDR3 totals 15 residues. Germline V gives CDR1 SGHTA, CDR2 FQGNSA. The CDR3 bases are TGTGCCAGCAGCTTAGAGCCGGGACCCTCCTACGAGCAGTACTTC. Encoded protein: CASSLEPGPSYEQYF.

The chain carries TRBV4-2 and TRBJ2-2; 7 nucleotides line up with TRBD2. V was clipped by 2 bases and J by 5 bases; unmatched bases: 11. This CDR3 is 17 amino acids long. Germline V lookup: CDR1 LGHNA, CDR2 YNFKEQ. This CDR3 is CASSQQRGGSWTGELFF. The CDR3, as DNA: TGTGCCAGCAGCCAACAAAGAGGCGGGAGCTGGACCGGGGAGCTGTTTTTT.

The rearrangement links TRBV29-1 to TRBJ2-7, with D unresolved. Germline assignment: CDR1 SQVTM and CDR2 ANQGSEA. V was pared by 8 bases and J by 7 bases, with 24 bases between. The CDR3 is 14 amino acids. CDR3 coding DNA: TGCAGCTGCTTGCTTGTAGGTGGAGCCGGGGAGCAGTACTTC. Its translation is CSCLLVGGAGEQYF.

This clonotype occurred many times. This chain uses TRBV20-1 with TRBJ2-5; D might be TRBD1 (6 bases). There are 13 residues in the CDR3. Germline V gene lookup returns CDR1 DFQATT and CDR2 SNEGSKA (reference sequence). V lost 4 bases, J lost 3 bases, and 12 bases lay in between. CDR3 in DNA: TGCAGTGCTAAAAGGACAGCGAAAGAGACCCAGTACTTC. This encodes CSAKRTAKETQYF.

This clonotype was observed at least ten times. J is TRBJ2-4 and V is TRBV20-1; TRBD2 matches at 8 bases. CDR1 and CDR2 from the germline V gene are DFQATT and SNEGSKA (reference sequence). This CDR3 contains 15 residues. CDR3 in amino acids: CSGLSGKGDKNIQYF. DNA of the CDR3: TGCAGCGGACTTAGCGGGAAAGGGGACAAAAACATTCAGTACTTC.